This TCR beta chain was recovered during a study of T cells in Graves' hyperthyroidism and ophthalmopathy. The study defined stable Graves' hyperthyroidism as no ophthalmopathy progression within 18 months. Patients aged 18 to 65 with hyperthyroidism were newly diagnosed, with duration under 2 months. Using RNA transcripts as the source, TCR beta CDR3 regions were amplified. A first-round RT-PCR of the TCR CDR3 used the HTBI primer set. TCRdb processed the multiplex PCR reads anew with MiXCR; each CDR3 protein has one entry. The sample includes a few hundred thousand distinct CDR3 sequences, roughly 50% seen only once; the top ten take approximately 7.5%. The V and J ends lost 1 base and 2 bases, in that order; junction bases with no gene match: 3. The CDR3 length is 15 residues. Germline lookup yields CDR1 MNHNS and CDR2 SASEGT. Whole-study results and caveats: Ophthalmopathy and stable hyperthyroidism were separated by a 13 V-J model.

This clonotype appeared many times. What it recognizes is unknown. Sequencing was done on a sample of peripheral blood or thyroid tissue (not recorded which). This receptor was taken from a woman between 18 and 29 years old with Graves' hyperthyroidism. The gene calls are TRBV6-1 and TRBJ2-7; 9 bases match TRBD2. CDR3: CASSEGIAGAYEQYF. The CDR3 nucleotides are TGTGCCAGCAGTGAAGGTATAGCGGGAGCCTACGAGCAGTACTTC.